A selection of T cell receptor beta chains follows, all from one sample in a study of CD8 T cells in ankylosing spondylitis. TCRdb passed the 5' RACE reads through MiXCR, listing each CDR3 protein once. The repertoire consists of fewer than 550,000 distinct CDR3 sequences, with approximately 5% occurring once and the leading ten covering around 3.5%. Specimen: blood, either unsorted or a sorted T cell fraction (not recorded which). These receptor sequences come from a male donor with ankylosing spondylitis. The CDR3 runs from the conserved cysteine through the conserved F or W. The D gene is left open where the match is weak. Size is omitted from some rows. Given values are once, few, many or a class for expanded clones.

D	V	J	size	CDR3	DNA
-	TRBV20-1	TRBJ2-3	many	CTLRGGTDTQYF	TGCACCTTGAGGGGCGGCACAGATACGCAGTATTTT
-	TRBV20-1	TRBJ2-1	many	CSAWSSYNEQFF	TGCAGTGCGTGGAGCTCCTACAATGAGCAGTTCTTC
-	TRBV28	TRBJ2-1	-	CASSLDRLSYNEQFF	TGTGCCAGCAGCCTTGACAGGCTTTCCTACAATGAGCAGTTCTTC
-	TRBV24-1	TRBJ2-5	many	CATSDWTAQETQYF	TGTGCCACCAGTGATTGGACAGCCCAAGAGACCCAGTACTTC
-	TRBV4-1	TRBJ1-2	-	CASSQGGGRGDYGYTF	TGCGCCAGCAGCCAAGGGGGGGGCAGGGGTGACTATGGCTACACCTTC
-	TRBV5-1	TRBJ2-7	many	CASSQGPSYEQYF	TGCGCCAGCAGCCAGGGACCGTCCTACGAGCAGTACTTC
-	TRBV3-1	TRBJ1-2	-	CASSHAGAYGGYTF	TGTGCCAGCAGCCACGCCGGGGCTTACGGTGGCTACACCTTC
TRBD1	TRBV10-3	TRBJ2-7	many	CAISESTGTGFYEQYF	TGTGCCATCAGTGAAAGTACCGGGACAGGGTTCTACGAGCAGTACTTC
TRBD1	TRBV11-1	TRBJ2-6	many	CASSRPGQDYSGANVLTF	TGTGCCAGCAGCCGCCCAGGACAGGATTACTCTGGGGCCAACGTCCTGACTTTC
TRBD1	TRBV7-8	TRBJ1-2	many	CASSTRQGGGYTF	TGTGCCAGCAGCACACGACAGGGCGGGGGCTACACCTTC
-	TRBV7-6	TRBJ2-7	-	CASSLGRFSYEQYF	TGTGCCAGCAGCCTAGGACGGTTCTCCTACGAGCAGTACTTC
-	TRBV7-9	TRBJ2-7	many	CASSLMAGAYEQYF	TGTGCCAGCAGCCTCATGGCCGGCGCCTACGAGCAGTACTTC
-	TRBV4-3	TRBJ2-1	many	CASSQESKRYNEQFF	TGCGCCAGCAGCCAAGAGTCAAAGAGATACAATGAGCAGTTCTTC
-	TRBV5-1	TRBJ2-2	few	CASSLVRRTNTGELFF	TGCGCCAGCAGCTTGGTGCGCAGGACGAACACCGGGGAGCTGTTTTTT